The 20 T cell receptor beta chains below all came from one sample that was sequenced in a study of T-cell reconstitution after alpha-beta-depleted transplantation in children. Unique molecular identifiers tagged the TCRbeta library. TCRdb independently ran MiXCR on the PCR reads; one entry per CDR3 protein. The data hold about 980,000 distinct CDR3 sequences, with roughly 31% observed a single time. The specimen comprised PBMCs, mostly from graft donor cells, sampled 360 days after TCRalphabeta/CD19-depleted stem cell transplant. Receptors originate from a boy in the first two years of life who had a stem cell transplant for SCID, so the T cells may come from the graft donor.

The chain has TRBV20-1 and TRBJ2-1; 11 bases are a match to TRBD2. Germline trimming cut 5 bases from V and 4 bases from J; bases unmatched to any gene: 7. Looked up from germline, CDR1 is DFQATT and CDR2 is SNEGSKA (reference sequence). The CDR3 is 15 residues long. CDR3 nucleotides: TGCAGTGCTCTAGTAGCGGGGGGGCCTTACAATGAGCAGTTCTTC. Amino acids: CSALVAGGPYNEQFF.

This clonotype was counted only a few times. The V and J genes are TRBV7-2 and TRBJ2-1; D ambiguous. CDR3 length: 16 amino acids. CDR1 is SGHTA and CDR2 is FQGNSA in the germline V gene. Deletions cut 5 bases from V and 0 bases from J, with 14 bases between. CDR3 sequence (DNA): TGTGCCAGCAGCAAGCAACACATTCCCTCCTACAATGAGCAGTTCTTC. It encodes CASSKQHIPSYNEQFF.

This chain links TRBV12-3 or TRBV12-4 with TRBJ1-4; 10 bases align to TRBD1. Germline trimming cut 5 bases from V and 7 bases from J; bases unmatched to any gene: 7. This CDR3 is built from 15 residues. The CDR3 DNA reads TGTGCCAGCAGTCCCCCGACAGGGGGCGGTGAAAAACTGTTTTTT. This codes for CASSPPTGGGEKLFF.

The chain joins TRBV29-1 to TRBJ2-7; a weak D match, TRBD1 (6 bases). The germline gives CDR1 SQVTM, CDR2 ANQGSEA. Trimming took 5 bases from V and 2 from J, leaving 16 bases between them. This CDR3 region has 14 residues. CDR3 coding DNA: TGCAGCGTTCCCATAGGGGGATCGACCTACGAGCAGTACTTC. Residues: CSVPIGGSTYEQYF.

This chain uses TRBV3-1 with TRBJ2-5, with 12 positions matching TRBD2. Per germline, CDR1 LGHDT and CDR2 YNNKEL (reference sequence). The CDR3 contains 18 residues. V lost 10 bases to trimming and J lost 5 bases; unmatched junction nucleotides: 20. The CDR3 sequence: CATSQESSGGVRLETQYF. The CDR3 region has the DNA TGTGCCACCTCCCAAGAGTCTAGCGGGGGGGTCCGGTTGGAGACCCAGTACTTC.

This sequence joins TRBV2 and TRBJ2-3; tentative D call: TRBD1 (5 bases). The CDR3 is made up of 15 amino acids. Per the germline V gene, CDR1 is SNHLY and CDR2 is FYNNEI. Trimming stripped 1 base from V and 1 base from J, with 9 bases between. The CDR3 reads CASSEGRERTDTQYF. The CDR3 region has the DNA TGTGCCAGCAGTGAAGGCAGGGAACGCACAGATACGCAGTATTTT.

In this sample, this clonotype turned up once. This sequence joins TRBV20-1 and TRBJ2-3; D may be TRBD1 (5 bases). CDR1 and CDR2 from the germline V gene are DFQATT and SNEGSKA (reference sequence). V was pared by 3 bases and J by 6 bases, with 16 bases between. The CDR3 spans 14 residues. The CDR3 region is CSASLAGIPDTQYF. The CDR3, as DNA: TGCAGTGCTAGTCTTGCAGGGATCCCGGATACGCAGTATTTT.

The rearrangement uses TRBV7-3 and TRBJ2-1, with TRBD1 matching 9 bases. In germline, CDR1 is SGHTA, CDR2 FQGTGA. The CDR3 covers 14 residues. With V trimmed by 5 bases and J by 5 bases, 4 bases remained unmatched. CDR3 bases: TGTGCCAGCAGCGTCCGGGACAGGGACAATGAGCAGTTCTTC. It specifies CASSVRDRDNEQFF.

This clonotype was detected many times. The J gene is TRBJ2-1, the V gene TRBV15; the D gene could be TRBD1 or TRBD2 (6 bases each). Trimming stripped 1 base from V and 7 bases from J, with 23 bases between. This CDR3 comprises 18 residues. Germline V gives CDR1 LNHNV, CDR2 YYDKDF (reference sequence). This CDR3 is CATSRAGVGGLYSNEQFF. CDR3 coding DNA: TGTGCCACCAGCAGAGCGGGGGTGGGGGGCCTATACAGTAATGAGCAGTTCTTC.

The chain links TRBV3-1 to TRBJ2-1; 8 positions match TRBD2. Germline loops: CDR1 LGHDT, CDR2 YNNKEL (reference sequence). The CDR3 runs 16 residues. V shed 6 bases and J 4 bases; nucleotides not matched to a gene: 11. CDR3 in amino acids: CASSQSGGLKYNEQFF. The CDR3 coding sequence is TGTGCCAGCAGTCAGAGCGGGGGCCTAAAGTACAATGAGCAGTTCTTC.

The sample holds a few counts of this clonotype. The rearrangement links TRBV7-7 to TRBJ2-3; no firm D call. The CDR3 has 12 amino acids. Germline CDR1 is SSHAT and CDR2 is FNYEAQ (reference sequence). The V and J ends lost 7 bases and 2 bases respectively, with 7 bases between them. The CDR3 bases are TGTGCCAGCACCCCCCTCACAGATACGCAGTATTTT. This encodes CASTPLTDTQYF.

V usage is TRBV12-3 or TRBV12-4 and J usage is TRBJ2-3; TRBD2 is a possible D gene (6 bases). This CDR3 region has 13 residues. V dropped 11 bases and J dropped 0 bases, with 12 bases sitting between them. This CDR3 reads CAAGKASTDTQYF. CDR3 nucleotides: TGTGCCGCGGGGAAGGCTAGCACAGATACGCAGTATTTT.

This chain connects TRBV10-2 to TRBJ2-1; TRBD1 is a possible D gene (6 bases). The length of the CDR3 is 12 residues. The germline CDR1 and CDR2 sequences are WSHSY and SAAADI. Trimming left V 8 bases short and J 4 bases short, with 9 bases between. The DNA of the CDR3 is TGCGCCAGCCTGGACAGATACAATGAGCAGTTCTTC. It translates to CASLDRYNEQFF.

A single count supports this clonotype. This sequence joins TRBV5-1 and TRBJ2-7; maybe TRBD2 (5 bases). Trimming removed 1 base at V and 2 bases at J, with 13 bases between. Germline V lookup: CDR1 SGHRS, CDR2 YFSETQ. CDR3 length: 15 amino acids. DNA of the CDR3: TGCGCCAGCAGCTTGAGGGCTAGCACTCCCTACGAGCAGTACTTC. It encodes CASSLRASTPYEQYF.

The chain links TRBV29-1 to TRBJ1-1; 8 nucleotides line up with TRBD1. The CDR3 is made up of 13 amino acids. The germline gives CDR1 SQVTM, CDR2 ANQGSEA. The chain's CDR3 is CTADQGANTEAFF. CDR3 nucleotides: TGCACGGCTGACCAGGGGGCGAACACTGAAGCTTTCTTT. The whole variable domain, remainder taken from reference TRBV29-1 and TRBJ1-1, is SAVISQKPSRDICQRGTSLTIQCQVDSQVTMMFWYRQQPGQSLTLIATANQGSEATYESGFVIDKFPISRPNLTFSTLTVSNMSPEDSSIYLCTADQGANTEAFFGQGTRLTVV.

This rearrangement joins TRBV12-3 or TRBV12-4 to TRBJ2-4; tentatively, D is TRBD2 (5 bases). This CDR3 region has 16 residues. V was pared by 3 bases and J by 0 bases, with 12 bases between. In DNA, the CDR3 is TGTGCCAGCAGTTTGCCGGGGAAACTAGCCAAAAACATTCAGTACTTC. The encoded protein is CASSLPGKLAKNIQYF.

This clonotype was counted a few times. The chain recombines TRBV5-1 with TRBJ2-7; no clear D. The germline V gene has CDR1 SGHRS and CDR2 YFSETQ. There are 12 residues in the CDR3. Trimming pared 1 base from V and 5 bases from J, leaving 7 bases between. The CDR3 bases are TGCGCCAGCAGCTTGAGGGATAACGAGCAGTACTTC. It translates to CASSLRDNEQYF.

The V and J genes are TRBV6-1 and TRBJ1-1; 7 bases fit TRBD1. This CDR3 contains 13 residues. Trimming cost V 8 bases and J 0 bases; bases outside gene matches: 3. Germline V gene sequence: CDR1 MNHNS, CDR2 SASEGT. CDR3 residues: CASLGQMNTEAFF. The CDR3 DNA follows: TGTGCCAGCTTGGGACAGATGAACACTGAAGCTTTCTTT.

The V call is TRBV12-3 or TRBV12-4, the J call TRBJ2-6; 9 bases match TRBD1. V lost 2 bases, J lost 0 bases, and 17 bases stayed unmatched. This CDR3 is 22 amino acids long. In DNA, the CDR3 is TGTGCCAGCAGTTTAACCTCAGCGTGGGGACAGGGCCCTTTCTCTGGGGCCAACGTCCTGACTTTC. Protein product: CASSLTSAWGQGPFSGANVLTF.

This clonotype was seen a handful of times. The chain combines TRBV4-3 with TRBJ1-2, with TRBD1 as a possible D gene (6 bases). Germline CDR1 is LGHNA and CDR2 is YSLEER. This CDR3 region has 15 residues. The V end lost 1 base, the J end lost 4 bases, and 13 bases lay between the germline ends. The CDR3 loop is CASSQGAGALYGYTF. The CDR3 coding sequence is TGCGCCAGCAGCCAAGGTGCAGGGGCCCTCTATGGCTACACCTTC.